Listed below are T cell receptor beta chains from one sample, sequenced in a study of spatial heterogeneity in lung cancer. TCRdb called the 5' RACE reads again in MiXCR, with one record for every CDR3 protein. The sample includes 3,000 to 3,500 distinct CDR3 sequences, roughly 9.2% of them seen just once. The specimen comprised lung tumor tissue, sampled at surgery. Receptor source: a male donor with early-stage non-small cell lung cancer. CDR3s include the opening cysteine and the closing phenylalanine or tryptophan. D genes are given only for firm matches. Clone size is shown for a subset of rows, as once, few, many or a class of expanded clone.

D gene: NA; V gene: TRBV12-3/TRBV12-4; clone size: medium-sized; J gene: TRBJ2-7; CDR3 DNA: TGTGCCAGCAGTTCTCGACAGGAGCAGTACTTC; CDR3 protein: CASSSRQEQYF
D gene: NA; V gene: TRBV12-5; clone size: many; J gene: TRBJ2-1; CDR3 DNA: TGTGCTAGTGGTTTGGTCCGGCAGAGGGGGTCCTACAATGAGCAGTTCTTC; CDR3 protein: CASGLVRQRGSYNEQFF
D gene: NA; V gene: TRBV6-1; clone size: few; J gene: TRBJ2-2; CDR3 DNA: TGTGCCAGCAGTCGAGGGAAGTACAACACCGGGGAGCTGTTTTTT; CDR3 protein: CASSRGKYNTGELFF
D gene: NA; V gene: TRBV6-2/TRBV6-3; clone size: medium-sized; J gene: TRBJ2-1; CDR3 DNA: TGTGCCAGCAGTTACTCCCTAGAGAAGAGCTCCTACAATGAGCAGTTCTTC; CDR3 protein: CASSYSLEKSSYNEQFF
D gene: TRBD1; V gene: TRBV28; clone size: many; J gene: TRBJ2-4; CDR3 DNA: TGTGCCAGCAGTTCAAAGGGACAGGGTAACATTCAGTACTTC; CDR3 protein: CASSSKGQGNIQYF
D gene: NA; V gene: TRBV27; clone size: many; J gene: TRBJ2-5; CDR3 DNA: TGTGCCAGCTCCCTGCGCGGGGAGACCCAGTACTTC; CDR3 protein: CASSLRGETQYF
D gene: NA; V gene: TRBV7-2; clone size: NA; J gene: TRBJ2-5; CDR3 DNA: TGTGCCAGCTCGTACGGCCGGAGCGGGACCCAGTACTTC; CDR3 protein: CASSYGRSGTQYF
D gene: NA; V gene: TRBV4-1; clone size: many; J gene: TRBJ2-7; CDR3 DNA: TGCGCCAGCAGCCAAGGGAACCTGGCCGAGCAGTACTTC; CDR3 protein: CASSQGNLAEQYF
D gene: NA; V gene: TRBV7-9; clone size: medium-sized; J gene: TRBJ1-6; CDR3 DNA: TGTGCCAGCAGCTCAGTTAGGGGTCTCACACCCCTCCACTTT; CDR3 protein: CASSSVRGLTPLHF
D gene: NA; V gene: TRBV5-4; clone size: many; J gene: TRBJ1-2; CDR3 DNA: TGTGCCAGCAGCTCGCCCGAGAGCGGCTACACCTTC; CDR3 protein: CASSSPESGYTF
D gene: NA; V gene: TRBV18; clone size: medium-sized; J gene: TRBJ2-3; CDR3 DNA: TGTGCCAGCTCACCAGAGGGCGATACGCAGTATTTT; CDR3 protein: CASSPEGDTQYF
D gene: TRBD1; V gene: TRBV6-6; clone size: medium-sized; J gene: TRBJ1-4; CDR3 DNA: TGTGCCAGCAGTTACTCGAATACCGGGACAGGGGTAAAACTGTTTTTT; CDR3 protein: CASSYSNTGTGVKLFF
D gene: TRBD1; V gene: TRBV11-2; clone size: many; J gene: TRBJ2-5; CDR3 DNA: TGTGCCAGCAGCTTCGGGACAGGGGTTCGAGAGACCCAGTACTTC; CDR3 protein: CASSFGTGVRETQYF
D gene: TRBD1; V gene: TRBV7-9; clone size: medium-sized; J gene: TRBJ2-4; CDR3 DNA: TGTGCCAGCAGTCAGGGACAGGCAAACATTCAGTACTTC; CDR3 protein: CASSQGQANIQYF
D gene: TRBD1; V gene: TRBV20-1; clone size: NA; J gene: TRBJ2-3; CDR3 DNA: TGCAGTGCTAGCCGGGACAGGGTAAGAATTCTCGGCACAGATACGCAGTATTTT; CDR3 protein: CSASRDRVRILGTDTQYF
D gene: NA; V gene: TRBV5-1; clone size: few; J gene: TRBJ1-1; CDR3 DNA: TGCGCCAGCAGCCGGGACTGGGGAGGCACTGAAGCTTTCTTT; CDR3 protein: CASSRDWGGTEAFF
D gene: TRBD1; V gene: TRBV18; clone size: medium-sized; J gene: TRBJ1-4; CDR3 DNA: TGTGCCAGCTCACCGGGACAGGGTGAAAAACTGTTTTTT; CDR3 protein: CASSPGQGEKLFF
D gene: NA; V gene: TRBV19; clone size: NA; J gene: TRBJ2-1; CDR3 DNA: TGTGCCAGTAGTATTTCTCACGAGAACTACAATGAGCAGTTCTTC; CDR3 protein: CASSISHENYNEQFF
D gene: NA; V gene: TRBV4-2; clone size: many; J gene: TRBJ2-1; CDR3 DNA: TGTGCCAGCAGCCTTGGGAGAGGTAAGGATGAGCAGTTCTTC; CDR3 protein: CASSLGRGKDEQFF
D gene: NA; V gene: TRBV3-1; clone size: medium-sized; J gene: TRBJ2-5; CDR3 DNA: TGTGCCAGCAGCCTGGGACAACAAGAGACCCAGTACTTC; CDR3 protein: CASSLGQQETQYF